One and the same sample provided the 13 T cell receptor beta chains below, sequenced in a study of T cell responses to AZD1222 COVID-19 vaccine. Profiled with immunoSEQ multiplex PCR; TCRdb holds only in-frame clones, not every one. This sample has 120,000 to 150,000 clones, with over 85% found just once. The starting material was peripheral blood, obtained 28 days after the second AZD1222 dose. The receptors here all came from an adult who received the AZD1222 COVID-19 vaccine.

V and J are TRBV19 and TRBJ2-7; 7 bases agree with TRBD2. The CDR3 spans 15 residues. V was pared by 6 bases and J by 3 bases, with 11 bases of the junction left unmatched. Germline V gene data show CDR1 as LNHDA and CDR2 as SQIVND (reference sequence). The CDR3 nucleotides are TGTGCCAGTAGCCCCAGACTAGCCTCCAGCTACGAGCAGTACTTC. As protein: CASSPRLASSYEQYF.

The chain links TRBV28 to TRBJ1-1; D ambiguous. The V and J ends lost 6 bases and 0 bases respectively, with 5 bases between them. This CDR3 contains 12 residues. The germline V gene encodes CDR1 MDHEN and CDR2 SYDVKM. The CDR3 nucleotides are TGTGCCAGCAGACCAATGAACACTGAAGCTTTCTTT. Its protein product is CASRPMNTEAFF.

Worth noting for this clone: Additional DNA sequences in this sample encode the identical CDR3. J is TRBJ1-6 and V is TRBV9, with D perhaps TRBD1 (5 bases). The CDR3 has 15 amino acids. Trimming removed 2 bases from V and 2 bases from J, with 8 bases in between. Germline values: CDR1 SGDLS, CDR2 YYNGEE. The CDR3 is CASSVTGAYNSPLHF. The CDR3 DNA reads as TGTGCCAGCAGCGTTACAGGTGCCTATAATTCACCCCTCCACTTT.

The V gene is TRBV27, the J gene TRBJ2-1; TRBD2 matches at 12 bases. This CDR3 region has 15 residues. CDR1 and CDR2 from the germline V gene are MNHEY and SMNVEV (reference sequence). Trimming took 8 bases from V and 5 from J; bases not matched to a gene: 7. The CDR3 reads CASRLLAGGNNEQFF. The CDR3 nucleotides are TGTGCCAGCCGCCTCCTAGCGGGAGGGAACAATGAGCAGTTCTTC.

V and J are TRBV15 and TRBJ1-2; D is unresolved. Trimming left V 2 bases short and J 3 bases short, with 10 bases between. Germline V gene sequence: CDR1 LNHNV, CDR2 YYDKDF (reference sequence). The length of the CDR3 is 14 residues. CDR3 sequence: CATSRSGDDYGYTF. CDR3 coding DNA: TGTGCCACCAGCAGATCTGGGGATGACTATGGCTACACCTTC.

The chain employs TRBV10-2 and TRBJ2-7; 9 nucleotides align to TRBD1. This CDR3 has 12 amino acids. With V trimmed by 6 bases and J by 3 bases, 0 bases remained unmatched. Looked up from germline, CDR1 is WSHSY and CDR2 is SAAADI. CDR3 protein: CASRTGGYEQYF. In nucleotides, the CDR3 is TGCGCCAGCAGGACAGGGGGCTACGAGCAGTACTTC.

This clone was detected only once. The chain links TRBV28 to TRBJ2-6; tentatively, D is TRBD1 or TRBD2 (5 bases each). V shed 7 bases and J shed 0 bases, with 19 bases lying between them. CDR1 MDHEN and CDR2 SYDVKM come from the germline V gene. The CDR3 runs to 18 residues. The CDR3: CASTAGQGGSSGANVLTF. The DNA for the CDR3 is TGTGCCAGCACCGCCGGACAAGGAGGTAGCTCTGGGGCCAACGTCCTGACTTTC.

This chain joins TRBV28 and TRBJ1-2; no clear D. The V end was cut by 8 bases, the J end by 0 bases, with 4 bases between. Germline V gene sequence: CDR1 MDHEN, CDR2 SYDVKM. This CDR3 has 11 residues. CDR3 region: CASSSNYGYTF. The CDR3 DNA is TGTGCCAGCTCCTCTAACTATGGCTACACCTTC.

The V and J genes are TRBV28 and TRBJ1-5; no reliable D call. Trimming left V 3 bases short and J 4 bases short, with 19 bases between. CDR1 is MDHEN, CDR2 SYDVKM, per germline. The CDR3 has 17 residues. The CDR3 loop reads CASSFWPRGEANQPQHF. The CDR3, as DNA: TGTGCCAGCAGTTTTTGGCCTCGGGGAGAAGCAAATCAGCCCCAGCATTTT.

V gene TRBV5-6 combines with J gene TRBJ2-7; 7 bases align to TRBD2. V gave up 0 bases and J gave up 5 bases; unmatched junction bases: 5. The CDR3 is 14 residues long. Germline CDR1 is SGHDT and CDR2 is YYEEEE. The CDR3 DNA sequence: TGTGCCAGCAGCTTGGGGCGGACTAGGGACGAGCAGTACTTC. It yields the protein CASSLGRTRDEQYF.

The chain carries TRBV30 and TRBJ1-4; D not resolved. Germline-derived CDR1 and CDR2 are GTSNPN and SVGIG (reference sequence). The ends were cut back, 5 bases at V and 4 bases at J, with 17 bases in the middle. The CDR3 has 15 amino acids. The CDR3 DNA is TGTGCCTGGGGGAGGCGGGCAGCCCGTAATGAAAAACTGTTTTTT. Translation: CAWGRRAARNEKLFF.

This chain links TRBV28 with TRBJ1-5, with no clear D. The germline CDR1 and CDR2 sequences are MDHEN and SYDVKM. CDR3 length: 12 amino acids. The V gene lost 2 bases and the J gene lost 9 bases, with 8 bases spanning the gap. The CDR3 reads CASSLRAGPQHF. The CDR3 DNA is TGTGCCAGCAGTTTAAGGGCTGGGCCCCAGCATTTT.

The V gene is TRBV30, the J gene TRBJ2-7, with D possibly being TRBD1 (5 bases). The V end was cut by 0 bases, the J end by 6 bases, with 18 bases between. Germline V gene data show CDR1 as GTSNPN and CDR2 as SVGIG (reference sequence). This CDR3 contains 15 residues. The CDR3 sequence is CAWSVVRGSYGEQYF. Written as DNA, the CDR3 is TGTGCCTGGAGTGTAGTAAGGGGAAGCTACGGCGAGCAGTACTTC.